This T cell receptor beta chain was recorded in a study of memory CD4+ T cells and cytomegalovirus serostatus. About the study: This sample comes from healthy Belgian adults, under 10 CMV seropositive, approximately 23 seronegative.

The sort gate was single viable CD3+CD4+CD8-CD45RO+ cells for memory CD4+ T cells. Measured with immunoSEQ multiplex PCR; TCRdb has only the in-frame clones, and not every one. The repertoire holds 45,000 to 65,000 clones, about four fifths seen once, with 2% in the top ten. CDR3 length: 15 amino acids. The germline V gene encodes CDR1 MDHEN and CDR2 SYDVKM. Trimming cost V 3 bases and J 4 bases, with 10 bases left between them. Study-level points and caveats: Suggested: most of the CMV-linked TCR signature lies in CD4+ memory cells. A US-trained random forest predicted CMV serostatus with median AUC around 0.9.

Note on this clone: Its antigen is not identified.

The TCR originated in an adult in good health and CMV-seropositive. V usage is TRBV28 and J usage is TRBJ2-6, with TRBD2 as a possible D gene (6 bases). What was sequenced was memory CD4+ T cells from blood. In DNA, the CDR3 is TGTGCCAGCAGTTTCCACCTAGCGGGGGCCAACGTCCTGACTTTC. Residues: CASSFHLAGANVLTF.